This T cell receptor beta chain was observed in a study of shared clonotypes between healthy human individuals. The CDR3 runs to 11 residues. The germline CDR1 and CDR2 sequences are DFQATT and SNEGSKA (reference sequence). Trimming pared 6 bases from V and 3 bases from J, leaving 8 bases between. There were no recent acute infections or vaccinations among the donors, who were healthy HIV-negative adults. Measured with immunoSEQ multiplex PCR; TCRdb has only the in-frame clones, and not every one. The data contain about 92,000 clones, less than 60% of them seen just once; the ten biggest clones take up roughly 16%.

The sequence was obtained from a woman aged 35 to 49 in good health. Some clones in this sample may be carry-over from other donors' samples. This sequence joins TRBV20-1 and TRBJ1-2; D ambiguous. Sequencing used PBMCs. CDR3 loop: CSAIGYYGYTF. The CDR3 coding sequence is TGCAGTGCCATTGGATACTATGGCTACACCTTC.